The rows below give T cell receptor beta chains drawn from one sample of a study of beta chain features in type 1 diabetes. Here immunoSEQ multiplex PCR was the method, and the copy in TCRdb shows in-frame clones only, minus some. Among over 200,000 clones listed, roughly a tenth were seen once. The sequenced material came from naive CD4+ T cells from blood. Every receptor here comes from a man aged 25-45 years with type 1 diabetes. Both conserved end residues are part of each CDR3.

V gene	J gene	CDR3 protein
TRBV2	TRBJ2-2	CASSQDRGYTGELFF
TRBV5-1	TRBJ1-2	CASSLDPGGNYGYTF
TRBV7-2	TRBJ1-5	CASSLGTGNQPQHF
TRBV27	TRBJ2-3	CASSWRRGAADTQYF
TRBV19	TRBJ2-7	CASSSGARSSEQYF
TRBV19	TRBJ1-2	CASSPGTVDYGYTF
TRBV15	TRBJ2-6	CATSIQVGANVLTF
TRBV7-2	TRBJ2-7	CASSSGGEQYF
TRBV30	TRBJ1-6	CAWSSQGYNSPLHF
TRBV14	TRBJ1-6	CASSRRVQDNSPLHF
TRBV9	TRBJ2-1	CASSVFSGAFYNEQFF
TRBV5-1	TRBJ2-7	CASRRSGAIYEQYF
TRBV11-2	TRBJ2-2	CASSLGALGGELFF
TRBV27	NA	CASSPLDRAQETQYF
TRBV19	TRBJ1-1	CASTRTGQISDTEAFF
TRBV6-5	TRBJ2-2	CASGLSNTGELFF
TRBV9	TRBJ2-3	CASSAPPGTSFTDTQYF
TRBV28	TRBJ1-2	CASSPPLDTLSGYTF
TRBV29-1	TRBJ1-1	CSVGRSMNTEAFF
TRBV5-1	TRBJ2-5	CASSTQETQYF
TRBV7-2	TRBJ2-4	CASSGEGQLSNKNIQYF
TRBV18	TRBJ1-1	CASSPNQAKLAFF
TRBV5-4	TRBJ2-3	CASSLDSGGAIDTQYF
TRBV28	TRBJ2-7	CASSSGQFNEQYF
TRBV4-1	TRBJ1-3	CASSPTETYSGNTIYF
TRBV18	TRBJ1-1	CASSHREGRTEAFF
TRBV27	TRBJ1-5	CASRTGADQPQHF
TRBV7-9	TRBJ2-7	CASSLGGRTYEQYF
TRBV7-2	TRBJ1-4	CASSLDPGVEKLFF
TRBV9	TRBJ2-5	CASSVGWTSTLETQYF
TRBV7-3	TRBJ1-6	CASSLSYSSPLHF
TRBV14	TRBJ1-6	CASSKHTGYNSPLHF
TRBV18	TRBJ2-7	CASSLAGGLGEQYF
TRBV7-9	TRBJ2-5	CASSFGTGKETQYF
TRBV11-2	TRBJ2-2	CASSLSVGTTGELFF
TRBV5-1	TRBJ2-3	CASSLEKGQRTDTQYF
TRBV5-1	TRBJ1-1	CASSSHPGGEAFF
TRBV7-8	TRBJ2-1	CASSQRRGSYNEQFF
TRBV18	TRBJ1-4	CASSPGARGHSELFF
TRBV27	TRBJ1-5	CASSRQSNQPQHF
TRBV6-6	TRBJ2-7	CASSYNGGAMYEQYF
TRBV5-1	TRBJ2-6	CASSAGSGANVLTF
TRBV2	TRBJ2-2	CASIPSGVTGELFF
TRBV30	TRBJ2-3	CAWSQGVEDTQYF
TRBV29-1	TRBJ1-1	CSVVGGLYTEAFF
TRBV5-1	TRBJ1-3	CASSVRDTGAGNTIYF
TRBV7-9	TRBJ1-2	CASSRHRGAALVYTF
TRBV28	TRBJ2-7	CASSLIQGVNEQYF
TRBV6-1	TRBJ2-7	CASSDAGLYEQYF